These 27 T cell receptor beta chains originate from one sample sequenced in a study of read filtering for tumor transcriptome and immune sequencing. Molecular barcoded adaptors covering alpha/delta and beta/gamma chains were used on about 0.4 ug RNA. TCRdb independently ran MiXCR on the reads; one entry per CDR3 protein. The sample includes more than 100,000 distinct CDR3 sequences, about 13% seen only once; the top ten take 7% to 9%. Material for sequencing was a population of CD138-negative cells sorted from bone marrow. The source of these receptors is a donor at least 40 years old with multiple myeloma.

This clonotype was recorded many times. The genes are TRBV6-2 or TRBV6-3 and TRBJ2-1; 7 positions agree with TRBD1. There are 12 residues in the CDR3. Germline CDR1 and CDR2: MNHEY and SVGEGT. Trimming at V came to 5 bases and at J to 10 bases, leaving 5 bases not matched to a gene. The CDR3 protein is CASSPPDREQFF. CDR3 nucleotide sequence: TGTGCCAGCAGTCCCCCGGACAGGGAGCAGTTCTTC.

This clonotype was detected ten times or more. The chain recombines TRBV4-1 with TRBJ2-2, with D uncertain. The ends were cut back, 0 bases at V and 6 bases at J, with 20 bases in the middle. Germline values: CDR1 MGHRA, CDR2 YSYEKL. The CDR3 consists of 18 residues. The CDR3 reads CASSQDRAVGLRAGELFF. In DNA, the CDR3 is TGCGCCAGCAGCCAAGATCGGGCTGTAGGGTTAAGGGCCGGGGAGCTGTTTTTT.

This sequence joins TRBV19 and TRBJ2-5; D possibly corresponds to TRBD1 (5 bases). From germline, CDR1 is LNHDA and CDR2 SQIVND (reference sequence). The ends were cut back, 7 bases at V and 2 bases at J, with 17 bases in the middle. The CDR3 has 15 amino acids. The CDR3 DNA reads as TGTGCCAGTACCACCGGGCCAGGGCGGCAAGAGACCCAGTACTTC. Translating gives CASTTGPGRQETQYF. The complete variable domain, with remaining parts taken from reference TRBV19 and TRBJ2-5, reads DGGITQSPKYLFRKEGQNVTLSCEQNLNHDAMYWYRQDPGQGLRLIYYSQIVNDFQKGDIAEGYSVSREKKESFPLTVTSAQKNPTAFYLCASTTGPGRQETQYFGPGTRLLVL.

This clonotype was counted ten times or more. V is TRBV9 and J is TRBJ2-1; either TRBD1 or TRBD2 may fit D (5 bases each). The CDR3 totals 18 residues. Trimming removed 3 bases from V and 5 bases from J, with 24 bases in between. The germline V gene has CDR1 SGDLS and CDR2 YYNGEE. CDR3 protein: CASSDRPLGAEPHNEQFF. The CDR3, as DNA: TGTGCCAGCAGCGATAGGCCACTAGGGGCGGAGCCGCACAATGAGCAGTTCTTC. Full variable domain (outside the CDR3, taken from reference TRBV9 and TRBJ2-1): DSGVTQTPKHLITATGQRVTLRCSPRSGDLSVYWYQQSLDQGLQFLIQYYNGEERAKGNILERFSAQQFPDLHSELNLSSLELGDSALYFCASSDRPLGAEPHNEQFFGPGTRLTVL.

This clonotype came up many times. The chain carries TRBV10-2 and TRBJ1-5, with TRBD1 as a possible D gene (5 bases). This CDR3 is built from 15 residues. The ends were cut back, 3 bases at V and 6 bases at J, with 15 bases in the middle. Germline CDR1 WSHSY, CDR2 SAAADI. CDR3 sequence (DNA): TGCGCCAGCAGTGACTTGCCGGGGGGGGGTCAGCCCCAGCATTTT. This encodes CASSDLPGGGQPQHF.

This clonotype was seen at least ten times. The chain carries TRBV7-9 and TRBJ2-1; 11 bases agree with TRBD2. The trim removed 5 bases at V and 8 bases at J, leaving 11 bases unmatched. CDR1 is SEHNR and CDR2 is FQNEAQ in the germline V gene (reference sequence). The CDR3 runs to 16 residues. Here the CDR3 reads CASSPPGSGRGHEQFF. The CDR3 DNA reads as TGTGCCAGCAGCCCCCCTGGTAGCGGGAGGGGCCATGAGCAGTTCTTC. The variable domain in full, completed from reference TRBV7-9 and TRBJ2-1, reads DTGVSQNPRHKITKRGQNVTFRCDPISEHNRLYWYRQTLGQGPEFLTYFQNEAQLEKSRLLSDRFSAERPKGSFSTLEIQRTEQGDSAMYLCASSPPGSGRGHEQFFGPGTRLTVL.

This clonotype was picked up one time. A read error is possible here, since a much larger clone lies one base away. The chain carries TRBV6-5 and TRBJ2-2, with D perhaps TRBD1 (7 bases). This CDR3 is built from 15 residues. Germline CDR1 reads MNHEY; CDR2 reads SVGAGI. The CDR3 bases are TGTGCCGGCAGTTTGGAGGGGGCAGCAACCGGGGAGCTGTTTTTT. This sequence encodes CAGSLEGAATGELFF.

On this clonotype: One end of the junction is discordant with germline, which a read error may explain. The V call is TRBV11-2, the J call TRBJ2-5, with 7 bases matching TRBD2. In germline, CDR1 is SGHAT, CDR2 FQNNGV. CDR3 size: 15 residues. The CDR3 region has the DNA TGTGCCTGCAGCTTAGGTCTAGCGGAACAAGAGACCCAGTACTTC. Its protein is CACSLGLAEQETQYF.

In this sample, this clonotype turned up many times. The chain combines TRBV5-1 with TRBJ1-1, with D possibly being TRBD1 (5 bases). Looked up from germline, CDR1 is SGHRS and CDR2 is YFSETQ. This CDR3 has 15 amino acids. The V gene lost 1 base and the J gene lost 9 bases, with 19 bases spanning the gap. CDR3 region: CASSLMRGAIYKAFF. CDR3 nucleotides: TGCGCCAGCAGCTTGATGAGGGGCGCGATCTATAAAGCTTTCTTT.

On this clonotype itself: An end of the junction differs from the germline gene, which may be a read error. The gene calls are TRBV12-3 or TRBV12-4 and TRBJ2-1; D gene uncertain. The CDR3 length is 13 residues. The CDR3 bases are TGTGCCAGCAGTTTGGCAGATGACAATGGGCAGTTCTTC. Protein: CASSLADDNGQFF.

The table lists this clonotype with many counts. The chain recombines TRBV6-5 with TRBJ2-2; TRBD2 is a possible D gene (5 bases). V was shortened by 0 bases and J by 2 bases, with 10 bases between the two germline ends. The CDR3 totals 16 residues. Per germline, CDR1 MNHEY and CDR2 SVGAGI. The CDR3 coding sequence is TGTGCCAGCAGTTACTCGAGCCTAGCAAACACCGGGGAGCTGTTTTTT. Translating gives CASSYSSLANTGELFF.

This clonotype was seen at least ten times. The rearrangement links TRBV3-1 to TRBJ2-5; TRBD2 matches 7 bases. V gave up 4 bases and J gave up 5 bases; unmatched junction bases: 10. CDR1 and CDR2 (germline): LGHDT, YNNKEL (reference sequence). The CDR3 is 15 residues long. The CDR3 loop is CASSPDPGLRETQYF. CDR3 bases: TGTGCCAGCAGCCCCGATCCGGGACTACGGGAGACCCAGTACTTC.

This clonotype appeared many times. The chain couples TRBV2 to TRBJ2-1; no clear D. Looked up from germline, CDR1 is SNHLY and CDR2 is FYNNEI. Trimming shortened V by 6 bases and J by 6 bases, and 15 bases separated the two germline ends. The CDR3 runs to 14 residues. The CDR3 region is CASSWDPTLNEQFF. The CDR3 coding sequence is TGTGCCAGCAGCTGGGATCCTACCCTCAATGAGCAGTTCTTC.

Turning to this clonotype: A much larger clone differs from this one at a single base, so this may be a read error. The rearrangement links TRBV6-2 or TRBV6-3 to TRBJ1-5; D ambiguous. Germline V gene sequence: CDR1 MNHEY, CDR2 SVGEGT. There are 14 residues in the CDR3. The germline V and J ends were trimmed by 5 bases and 3 bases, with 11 bases remaining between them. The CDR3: CASSLWSPNQPQHF. The DNA of the CDR3 is TGTGCCAGCAGTCTGTGGAGCCCCAATCAGCCCCAGCATTTT.

Concerning this clonotype: A far larger clone is only one base removed, so a read error is likely. The CDR3 loop reads CASSQVGTDYNEQFF. CDR3 in DNA: TGCGCCAGCAGCCAAGTCGGGACAGATTACAATGAGCAGTTCTTC. The chain joins TRBV4-1 to TRBJ2-1, with 7 nucleotides matching TRBD1. The CDR3 sequence is 15 residues long. V was pared by 1 base and J by 4 bases, with 4 bases of the junction left unmatched. Germline V gene sequence: CDR1 MGHRA, CDR2 YSYEKL.

This clonotype appeared many times. The V gene is TRBV28, the J gene TRBJ2-7; 8 nucleotides agree with TRBD1. The CDR3 has 15 residues. Germline V gene sequence: CDR1 MDHEN, CDR2 SYDVKM. The J segment lost 6 bases and the V segment lost 2 bases, leaving 9 bases of the junction unmatched. CDR3 sequence: CASSLILQGETEQYF. In DNA, the CDR3 is TGTGCCAGCAGTTTAATTTTACAGGGGGAAACCGAGCAGTACTTC.

This clonotype was counted ten times or more. This chain links TRBV2 with TRBJ2-1, with 7 positions matching TRBD2. V gave up 2 bases and J gave up 7 bases; unmatched junction bases: 8. CDR3 length equals 15 residues. Germline CDR1 SNHLY, CDR2 FYNNEI. CDR3 in DNA: TGTGCCAGCAGTGAACGGAGGGAGGGCCCAAATGAGCAGTTCTTC. It translates to CASSERREGPNEQFF.

There are a few counts of this clonotype. The chain has TRBV7-9 and TRBJ1-1; D gene uncertain. This CDR3 region has 13 residues. Per germline, CDR1 SEHNR and CDR2 FQNEAQ (reference sequence). Trimming removed 1 base at V and 3 bases at J, with 6 bases between. The DNA for the CDR3 is TGTGCCAGCAGCTTAGACCCCGACACTGAAGCTTTCTTT. Its protein product is CASSLDPDTEAFF.

At least ten counts were recorded for this clonotype. V and J are TRBV13 and TRBJ2-5, with D unresolved. The V and J ends lost 3 bases and 5 bases respectively, with 7 bases between them. Per germline, CDR1 PRHDT and CDR2 FYEKMQ (reference sequence). This CDR3 is built from 12 residues. CDR3 residues: CASSFLGETQYF. CDR3 sequence (DNA): TGTGCCAGCAGCTTCTTAGGGGAGACCCAGTACTTC.

This clonotype was counted many times. The genes are TRBV20-1 and TRBJ2-7, with TRBD1 matching over 7 bases. The CDR3 totals 15 residues. V was pared by 5 bases and J by 3 bases, with 13 bases of the junction left unmatched. In germline, CDR1 is DFQATT, CDR2 SNEGSKA (reference sequence). The CDR3 nucleotides are TGCAGTGCTGAGATGGGAGACGGGACAGTCTACGAGCAGTACTTC. Its translation is CSAEMGDGTVYEQYF.

This clonotype was picked up many times. V usage is TRBV12-5 and J usage is TRBJ2-1; the match to TRBD2 covers 7 bases. Germline lookup yields CDR1 LGHNT and CDR2 FRNRAP. With V trimmed by 1 base and J by 3 bases, 3 bases remained unmatched. The CDR3 totals 15 residues. The CDR3 sequence: CASGLEIAGYNEQFF. CDR3 nucleotide sequence: TGTGCTAGTGGTTTGGAGATAGCGGGCTACAATGAGCAGTTCTTC.

This clonotype was detected many times. V gene TRBV5-1 combines with J gene TRBJ2-7, with D tentatively TRBD2 (6 bases). This CDR3 region has 15 residues. The germline V gene encodes CDR1 SGHRS and CDR2 YFSETQ. V lost 4 bases, J lost 0 bases, and 14 bases lay in between. The CDR3 reads CASSPGPGSSYEQYF. In DNA, the CDR3 is TGCGCCAGCAGCCCGGGCCCCGGGAGCTCCTACGAGCAGTACTTC.

This clonotype was counted between two and nine times. This chain joins TRBV19 and TRBJ1-5; D remains unclear. The CDR3 totals 15 residues. Per the germline V gene, CDR1 is LNHDA and CDR2 is SQIVND (reference sequence). V was trimmed by 3 bases and J by 0 bases, leaving 9 bases between them. The CDR3 sequence is CASSMWANSNQPQHF. DNA for the CDR3: TGTGCCAGTAGTATGTGGGCTAATAGCAATCAGCCCCAGCATTTT.

The V call is TRBV7-9, the J call TRBJ2-1; 7 bases line up with TRBD2. The CDR3 spans 16 residues. The V and J ends lost 4 bases and 8 bases, in that order; junction bases with no gene match: 14. Germline V gene lookup returns CDR1 SEHNR and CDR2 FQNEAQ (reference sequence). The CDR3 DNA sequence: TGTGCCAGCAGCTCTGCGGGGAGGGCCTTGTCATATGAGCAGTTCTTC. Translation: CASSSAGRALSYEQFF.

A word on this clonotype: A far larger clone is just one base off, so this is likely a read error. V gene TRBV12-3 or TRBV12-4 combines with J gene TRBJ1-1; no definite D call. This CDR3 spans 13 amino acids. The CDR3 loop is CASSLGPPSPPHF. The CDR3 DNA is TGTGCCAGCAGTTTAGGGCCCCCTTCACCCCCCCACTTT.

This clonotype was seen at least ten times. The V and J genes are TRBV9 and TRBJ2-7; a weak D match, TRBD2 (5 bases). Germline V gene lookup returns CDR1 SGDLS and CDR2 YYNGEE. The CDR3 runs to 15 residues. Between the trimmed V and J ends, which lost 4 bases and 0 bases, there was a span of 14 bases. The CDR3 here is CASSPSSGSSYEQYF. CDR3 DNA sequence: TGTGCCAGCAGCCCCTCGAGCGGAAGCTCCTACGAGCAGTACTTC.

A note on this clonotype: A much more abundant neighbour one base away suggests this may be a read error. The conserved final phenylalanine or tryptophan is absent from the CDR3, which likely points to a read error. The rearrangement links TRBV4-3 to TRBJ1-1; D is unresolved. The germline gives CDR1 LGHNA, CDR2 YSLEER. V was clipped by 0 bases and J by 0 bases, with 5 bases between them. The CDR3 has 14 amino acids. CDR3 in DNA: TGCGCCAGCAGCCAAGAACAGCTGAACACTGAAGCTTTCCTT. The encoded protein is CASSQEQLNTEAFL.